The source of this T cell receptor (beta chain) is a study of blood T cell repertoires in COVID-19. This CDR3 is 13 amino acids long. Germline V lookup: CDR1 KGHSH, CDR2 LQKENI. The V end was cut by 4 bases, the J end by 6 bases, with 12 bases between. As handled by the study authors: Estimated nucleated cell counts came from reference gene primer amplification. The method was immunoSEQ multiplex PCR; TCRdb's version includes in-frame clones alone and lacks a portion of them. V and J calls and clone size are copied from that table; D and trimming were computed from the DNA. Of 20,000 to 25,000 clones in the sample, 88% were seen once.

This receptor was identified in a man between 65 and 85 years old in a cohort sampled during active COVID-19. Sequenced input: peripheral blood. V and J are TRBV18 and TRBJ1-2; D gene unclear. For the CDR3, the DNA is TGTGCCAGCTCACTCGCCCAACGGGATGGCTACACCTTC. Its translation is CASSLAQRDGYTF.